This T cell receptor (beta chain) was obtained from a study of technical replicates of blood from several donors. J lost 6 bases, V lost 5 bases, and 5 bases had no gene match. The CDR3 has 14 amino acids. Germline V gene lookup returns CDR1 WNHNN and CDR2 SYGVQD (reference sequence). TCRdb's table, derived via immunoSEQ multiplex PCR, lists solely in-frame clones and lacks some. The data contain roughly 79,000 clones, just under 95% of them singletons. The V gene is TRBV10-1, the J gene TRBJ2-1; 9 bases map to TRBD2. The clonotype originates from a human donor in good health. Sequencing was carried out using T cells isolated from PBMCs. CDR3 protein: CASSSGLARNEQFF. The CDR3 bases are TGCGCCAGCAGTAGCGGACTAGCGCGCAATGAGCAGTTCTTC.